This entry describes one TCR beta chain. Its antigen is undetermined. Amplification used 60 Vbeta primers and 13 Jbeta primers. Method: immunoSEQ multiplex PCR; TCRdb's copy keeps in-frame clones and lacks some. This table has over 150,000 clones, 80% to 85% appearing once. The sample is drawn from a study of cytomegalovirus exposure and HLA in healthy donors. Looked up from germline, CDR1 is MNHEY and CDR2 is SVGAGI. V lost 6 bases to trimming and J lost 0 bases; unmatched junction nucleotides: 4. The CDR3 spans 14 residues. Study-level results: High sensitivity and specificity were reportedly achieved when the classifier diagnosed cytomegalovirus status. When analyzed later, a missense DCLRE1C variant was found to be linked to TCR beta V- and J-gene trimming.

All the people who gave samples were healthy bone marrow donors. This chain joins TRBV6-5 and TRBJ1-1; 7 nucleotides align to TRBD1. Specimen: PBMCs. The origin of this receptor is a male donor in good health and CMV-seronegative. CDR3 nucleotide sequence: TGTGCCAGCAGAGGGACAGCGATGAACACTGAAGCTTTCTTT. Amino acids: CASRGTAMNTEAFF.